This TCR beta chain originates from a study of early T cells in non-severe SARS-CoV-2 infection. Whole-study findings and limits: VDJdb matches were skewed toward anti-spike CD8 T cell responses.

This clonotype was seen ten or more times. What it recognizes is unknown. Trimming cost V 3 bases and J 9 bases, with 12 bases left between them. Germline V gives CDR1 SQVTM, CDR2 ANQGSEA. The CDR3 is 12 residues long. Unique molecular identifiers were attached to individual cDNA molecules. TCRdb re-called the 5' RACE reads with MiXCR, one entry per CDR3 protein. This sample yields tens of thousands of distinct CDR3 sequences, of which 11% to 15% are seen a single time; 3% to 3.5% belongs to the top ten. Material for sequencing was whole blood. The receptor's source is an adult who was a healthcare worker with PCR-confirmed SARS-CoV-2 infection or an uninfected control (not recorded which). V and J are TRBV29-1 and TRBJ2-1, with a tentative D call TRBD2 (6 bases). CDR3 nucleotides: TGCAGCGTTGAGGCGTGGAGGGGTGAGCAGTTCTTC. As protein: CSVEAWRGEQFF.